The clone carrying this T cell receptor (beta chain) was recorded many times. In making TCR cDNA, 5'RACE template switching added a universal primer site and UMIs to it. Each CDR3 protein gets one entry after TCRdb re-called the 5' RACE reads with MiXCR. The table has 120,000 to 150,000 distinct CDR3 sequences, roughly 8% seen once. CDR1 SGHKS and CDR2 YYEKEE come from the germline V gene (reference sequence). V was pared by 4 bases and J by 6 bases, with 14 bases between. The CDR3 is 13 amino acids. The data originate from a study of T cells after yellow fever vaccination. This clonotype originated in a man aged 25 to 40 who received the YFV17D yellow fever vaccine. This material consisted of CD4+ T cells sorted from PBMCs, taken 5 days after the yellow fever booster vaccination. This chain uses TRBV5-5 with TRBJ2-7; TRBD2 is a possible D gene (5 bases). The DNA of the CDR3 is TGTGCCAGCAGCCGGGGTATCGCTAGCGAGCAGTACTTC. It yields the protein CASSRGIASEQYF.